The source of this T cell receptor beta chain is a study of vaccination effects on CD4 cells after COVID-19. Sequenced by immunoSEQ multiplex PCR; TCRdb stores in-frame clones only, minus some. The profile shows 60,000 to 70,000 clones, more than 80% of them singletons. Using viral peptide pools, the ViraFEST assay grew out antigen-specific CD4+ T cells prior to sequencing. Isolating CD4+ T cells followed ten to eleven days of culture. The authors replaced half the medium with IL-2 medium on days 3 and 7. To note about this clone: Its antigen remains unknown.

Unmatched junction bases numbered 6, after V lost 1 base and J lost 4 bases. In germline, CDR1 is LNHDA, CDR2 SQIVND (reference sequence). This CDR3 has 16 residues. This clonotype was obtained from a human donor who received a COVID-19 vaccine. Sequenced here: CD4+ T cells from PBMCs cultured with HCoV-229E spike peptides, sampled before COVID-19 vaccination. The V gene is TRBV19, the J gene TRBJ2-3; 9 nucleotides agree with TRBD2. The CDR3: CASSIGPSGASDTQYF. CDR3 nucleotide sequence: TGTGCCAGTAGTATAGGTCCTAGCGGGGCGTCAGATACGCAGTATTTT.